What follows describes a single TCR beta chain. Unmatched junction bases numbered 4, after V lost 4 bases and J lost 5 bases. The CDR3 runs to 15 residues. Per the germline V gene, CDR1 is SGHRS and CDR2 is YFSETQ. TCRdb redid the calling of the 5' RACE reads with MiXCR, one entry per CDR3 protein. The repertoire consists of roughly 500,000 distinct CDR3 sequences, with roughly a fifth occurring once and the leading ten covering about 0.93%. This entry is derived from a study of identical twins. This sample also belongs to another study, concerning T cells expressing NK-cell markers.

Sample: CD4+ T cells sorted from blood. V and J are TRBV5-1 and TRBJ2-1, with 12 bases identical to TRBD2. The receptor comes from a young woman in good health. The CDR3 loop is CASSATSGRNNEQFF. The DNA of the CDR3 is TGCGCCAGCAGCGCTACTAGCGGGAGGAACAATGAGCAGTTCTTC.